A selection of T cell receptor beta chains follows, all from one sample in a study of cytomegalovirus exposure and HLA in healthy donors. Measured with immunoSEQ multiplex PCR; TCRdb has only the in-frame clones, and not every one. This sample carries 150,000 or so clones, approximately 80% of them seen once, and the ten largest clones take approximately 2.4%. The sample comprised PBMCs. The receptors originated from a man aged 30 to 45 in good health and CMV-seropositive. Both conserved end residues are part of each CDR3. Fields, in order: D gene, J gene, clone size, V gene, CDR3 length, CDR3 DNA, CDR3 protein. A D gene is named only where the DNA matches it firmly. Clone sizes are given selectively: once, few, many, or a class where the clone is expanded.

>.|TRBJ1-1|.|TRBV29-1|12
TGCAGCGTTGACGGAAGGGGGACTGAAGCTTTCTTT
CSVDGRGTEAFF
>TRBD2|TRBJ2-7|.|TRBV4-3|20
TGCGCCAGCAGCCAAGAATGGTGGGGCGCTCGAAGGGAGGGGTCCTACGAGCAGTACTTC
CASSQEWWGARREGSYEQYF
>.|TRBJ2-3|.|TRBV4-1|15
TGCGCCAGCAGCCAAGGGGGGGTAGGCACAGATACGCAGTATTTT
CASSQGGVGTDTQYF
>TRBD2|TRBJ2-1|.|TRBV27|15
TGTGCCAGCAGCATCGGACTAGCGGGGAGAGATGAGCAGTTCTTC
CASSIGLAGRDEQFF
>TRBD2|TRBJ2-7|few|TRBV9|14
TGTGCCAGCAGCGTAGCGGGACTAGGGTACGAGCAGTACTTC
CASSVAGLGYEQYF
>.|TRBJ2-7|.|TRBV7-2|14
TGTGCCAGCAGCTTGGGGGGATCGGCTTACGAGCAGTACTTC
CASSLGGSAYEQYF
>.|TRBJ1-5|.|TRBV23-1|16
TGCGCCAGCAGTCAATGGTTCTCAGGGTCCGATCAGCCCCAGCATTTT
CASSQWFSGSDQPQHF
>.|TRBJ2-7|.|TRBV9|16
TGTGCCAGCAGCCCGCCGGCTGGCAGGGGCCAAACCGAGCAGTACTTC
CASSPPAGRGQTEQYF
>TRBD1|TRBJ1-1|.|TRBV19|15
TGTGCCAGTACCAATAGACAGGGGATGAACACTGAAGCTTTCTTT
CASTNRQGMNTEAFF
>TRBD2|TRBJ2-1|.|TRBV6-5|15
TGTGCCAGCAGACCCGGGACTAGCGGTTACAATGAGCAGTTCTTC
CASRPGTSGYNEQFF
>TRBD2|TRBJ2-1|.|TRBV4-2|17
TGTGCCAGCAGCCAAGAGGGGCTTGGCCTAGCGGACAATGAGCAGTTCTTC
CASSQEGLGLADNEQFF
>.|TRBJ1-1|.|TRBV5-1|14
TGCGCCAGCAGCTTCCAAGGGGAGAACACTGAAGCTTTCTTT
CASSFQGENTEAFF
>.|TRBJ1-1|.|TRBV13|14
TGTGCCAGCATCGCTTGGGGCCTGAACACTGAAGCTTTCTTT
CASIAWGLNTEAFF
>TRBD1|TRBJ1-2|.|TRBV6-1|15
TGTGCCAGCAGGCGTGAACAGGGGGCGTGGGATGGCTACACCTTC
CASRREQGAWDGYTF
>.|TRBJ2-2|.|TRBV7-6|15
TGTGCCAGCAGCTTAGGACCAGGGGACACCGGGGAGCTGTTTTTT
CASSLGPGDTGELFF
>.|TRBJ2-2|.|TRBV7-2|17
TGTGCCAGCAGCTTCCCCTCGGGACAAGCGAACACCGGGGAGCTGTTTTTT
CASSFPSGQANTGELFF
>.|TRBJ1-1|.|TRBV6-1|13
TGTGCCAGCAGGGCAGAAATGAACACTGAAGCTTTCTTT
CASRAEMNTEAFF
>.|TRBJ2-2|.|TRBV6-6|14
TGTGCCAGCAGTCAGTATCGGAACACCGGGGAGCTGTTTTTT
CASSQYRNTGELFF
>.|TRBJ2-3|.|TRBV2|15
TGTGCCAGCAGTGAAAGGCGGGGAACCACAGATACGCAGTATTTT
CASSERRGTTDTQYF
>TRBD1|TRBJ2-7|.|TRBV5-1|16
TGCGCCAGCAGCTTGCGCCGGGACAGTTACTCCTACGAGCAGTACTTC
CASSLRRDSYSYEQYF